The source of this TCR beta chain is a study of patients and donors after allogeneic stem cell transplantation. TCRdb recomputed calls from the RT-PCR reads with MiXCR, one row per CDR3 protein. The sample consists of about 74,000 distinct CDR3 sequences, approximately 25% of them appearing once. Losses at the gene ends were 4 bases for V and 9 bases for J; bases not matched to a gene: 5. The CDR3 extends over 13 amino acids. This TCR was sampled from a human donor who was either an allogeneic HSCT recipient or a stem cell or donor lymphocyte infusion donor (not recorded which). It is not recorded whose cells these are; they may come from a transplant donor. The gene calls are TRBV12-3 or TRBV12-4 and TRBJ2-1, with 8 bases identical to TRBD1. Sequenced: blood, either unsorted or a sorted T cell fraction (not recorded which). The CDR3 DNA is TGTGCCAGCAGTTGGTACAGGGGGTCTGAGCAGTTCTTC. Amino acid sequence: CASSWYRGSEQFF.